This T cell receptor beta chain was identified during a study of OX40 agonist ivuxolimab in advanced cancers. General notes on the study: Ivuxolimab was an agonistic, fully human IgG2 monoclonal antibody directed against OX40 (CD134), a costimulatory receptor. Intravenous ivuxolimab was administered to patients every 2 weeks at six dose levels: 0.01, 0.1, 0.3, 1.5, 3 and 10 mg/kg. Of the roughly 53 patients in dose escalation, about 20 had hepatocellular carcinoma, about 15 had melanoma, 9 had renal cell carcinoma and 9 had head and neck cancer. The dose-escalation cohort was around 84% male with a mean age of around 62 years, ranging from about 20 to 85. Patients were allowed to have had prior anti-PD-1, anti-PD-L1 or anti-CTLA-4 therapy, and around 41% of the dose-escalation patients had previously received checkpoint inhibitors. Partial responses were achieved by three dose-escalation patients, of whom one had hepatocellular carcinoma and two had cutaneous melanoma. The point of sequencing TCRbeta in the periphery was to test whether ivuxolimab changed TCR sequence diversity and drove clonal T-cell expansion. The paper describes the monotherapy dose-escalation part (N of about 50 patients) of the phase I trial of ivuxolimab.

The investigation overall reported the following: In partial responders in the 0.1-3.0 mg/kg groups, normalized peripheral clonal expansion was found to be among the lowest, especially among CD8+ T cells. After ivuxolimab, CD8+ T cells had more expanded clones than CD4+ T cells on average. Which antigens the clonally expanded peripheral T cells were specific for was not determined. At doses of 0.1 to 3.0 mg/kg, clonal expansion of both CD4+ and CD8+ blood T cells was observed from baseline to week 6. Low levels of normalized T-cell clonal expansion were also seen in some patients who did not respond.

Via the germline V gene, CDR1 is SGDLS and CDR2 YYNGEE. V and J lose 1 base and 8 bases, and a span of 12 bases separates them. The CDR3 contains 14 residues, cysteine and phenylalanine counted. CDR3 DNA only is kept here, 42 bases in frame from base 1. Patients with autoimmune disease history or receiving systemic immunosuppression were excluded from the trial. Peripheral blood for TCR sequencing was collected from all dose cohorts at baseline, on cycle 4 day 1, and on cycle 7 day 1. Samples were obtained from an open-label, multicenter, first-in-human phase I dose-escalation trial of ivuxolimab. Adults with locally advanced or metastatic melanoma, renal cell, hepatocellular, or head and neck squamous cell carcinoma were enrolled in the trial. Before TCR sequencing, CD4+ and CD8+ T cells were separately sorted from peripheral blood. To sequence the TCRbeta CDR3 region, genomic DNA was isolated from the sorted cells. The immunoSEQ Assay was used for sequencing of TCRbeta CDR3 regions. TCRdb holds this immuneACCESS table with in-frame rearrangements only. Some clones are missing; in checked studies, unresolved V genes explain under half, and the rest has no known cause. A total of nearly 80,000 clones appear in this sample, more than 85% of them only once. The ten largest clones add up to roughly 7.4% of the sample.

As regards this clone: Its antigen remains unidentified. The input lacks base qualities; no much larger clone sits a single base away.

In this chain, TRBV9 is recombined with TRBJ2-2; a tentative D match to TRBD2 spans 6 bases. This clonotype was obtained from an adult with an advanced solid tumor such as melanoma, head and neck, liver or kidney cancer. Source: CD4+ or CD8+ T cells sorted from blood, taken in a trial of the OX40 agonist ivuxolimab. The bases read TGTGCCAGCAGCGTATCGGGAGTAGGAGGGGAGCTGTTTTTT. This gives the protein CASSVSGVGGELFF.